The clone carrying this TCR beta chain was recorded at least ten times. Time point described: blood at routine non-recurrence follow-up after resection. In each case, whole RNA from tumor, nontumor lung or frozen PBMC was sequenced unsorted. The data were obtained in a study of spatial heterogeneity in lung cancer. About the research overall: PBMC samples from follow-up, where available, were sequenced a median of approximately two years after resection.

Each TCR cDNA molecule carried a unique molecular identifier. TCRdb used MiXCR to reprocess the 5' RACE reads, holding one entry per CDR3 protein. This repertoire shows roughly 120,000 distinct CDR3 sequences, over 9% found once; its top ten account for approximately 15%. Germline CDR1 and CDR2: SGHTA and FQGNSA. The CDR3 sequence is 13 residues long. With 3 bases removed from V and 4 bases from J, the gap between germline ends came to 8 bases. The chain couples TRBV7-2 to TRBJ2-3, with D perhaps TRBD1 (6 bases). The sequenced sample was PBMCs, obtained at follow-up. The receptor was isolated from a male donor with early-stage non-small cell lung cancer. The CDR3 DNA reads as TGTGCCAGCAGCTTCAGGGGAGCAGATACGCAGTATTTT. This gives the protein CASSFRGADTQYF. Full variable domain (rest looked up from reference TRBV7-2 and TRBJ2-3): GAGVSQSPSNKVTEKGKDVELRCDPISGHTALYWYRQSLGQGLEFLIYFQGNSAPDKSGLPSDRFSAERTGGSVSTLTIQRTQQEDSAVYLCASSFRGADTQYFGPGTRLTVL.